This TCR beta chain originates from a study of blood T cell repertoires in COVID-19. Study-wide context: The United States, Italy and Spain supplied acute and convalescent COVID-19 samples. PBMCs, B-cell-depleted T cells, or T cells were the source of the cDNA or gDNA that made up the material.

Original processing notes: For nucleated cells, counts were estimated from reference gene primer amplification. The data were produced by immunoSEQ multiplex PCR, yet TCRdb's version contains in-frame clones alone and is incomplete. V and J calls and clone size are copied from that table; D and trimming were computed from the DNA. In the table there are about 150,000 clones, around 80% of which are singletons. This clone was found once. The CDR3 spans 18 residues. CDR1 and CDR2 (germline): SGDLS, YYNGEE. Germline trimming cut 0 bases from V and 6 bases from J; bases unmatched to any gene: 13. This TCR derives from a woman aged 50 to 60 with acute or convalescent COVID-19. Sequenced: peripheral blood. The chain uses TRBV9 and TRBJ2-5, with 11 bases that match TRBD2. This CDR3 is CASSVVDSGGASLKTQYF. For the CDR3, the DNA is TGTGCCAGCAGCGTAGTCGATAGCGGGGGGGCCTCTTTAAAGACCCAGTACTTC.